These T cell receptor beta chains were read from a single sample in a study of blood T cell repertoires in COVID-19. Some clones are missing from TCRdb's copy, which holds only in-frame ones; the method was immunoSEQ multiplex PCR. The table shows some 70,000 clones, with around 79% occurring only once. Material: peripheral blood. All receptors derive from a man aged 60 to 69 with acute or convalescent COVID-19. Both conserved end residues are trimmed from each CDR3.

v_gene	j_gene	CDR3aa
TRBV15	TRBJ2-3	ATSREQVSTDTQY
TRBV14	TRBJ2-5	ASSQELGSPETQY
TRBV12-3/TRBV12-4	TRBJ2-7	ASSFGQGDEQY
TRBV18	TRBJ2-7	ASTPGQGNEQY
TRBV20-1	TRBJ2-1	SASNTGGRGSEQF
TRBV5-1	TRBJ2-3	ASSLSSGGRDTQY
TRBV10-1	TRBJ1-1	ASSASGDTEAF
TRBV11-3	TRBJ2-3	ASSQGLAGAGTDTQY
TRBV7-8	TRBJ2-2	ASSPGTTGGELF
TRBV5-5	TRBJ1-1	ASSLAGPLDTEAF
TRBV19	TRBJ1-5	ASSIAMTSQPQH
TRBV18	TRBJ1-1	ASSPPDTQNTEAF
TRBV6-6	TRBJ1-2	ASSYSTTGGDGYT